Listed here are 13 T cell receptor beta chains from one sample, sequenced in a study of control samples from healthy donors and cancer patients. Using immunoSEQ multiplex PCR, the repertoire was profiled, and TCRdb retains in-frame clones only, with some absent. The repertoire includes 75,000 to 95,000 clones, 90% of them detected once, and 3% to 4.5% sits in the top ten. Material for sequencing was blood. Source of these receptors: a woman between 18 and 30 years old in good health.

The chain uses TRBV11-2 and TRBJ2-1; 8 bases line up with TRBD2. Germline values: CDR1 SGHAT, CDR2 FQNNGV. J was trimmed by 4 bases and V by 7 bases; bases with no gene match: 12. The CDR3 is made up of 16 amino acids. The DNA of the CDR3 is TGTGCCAGCACCACCCCTGGTAGCGGGATTTACAATGAGCAGTTCTTC. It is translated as CASTTPGSGIYNEQFF.

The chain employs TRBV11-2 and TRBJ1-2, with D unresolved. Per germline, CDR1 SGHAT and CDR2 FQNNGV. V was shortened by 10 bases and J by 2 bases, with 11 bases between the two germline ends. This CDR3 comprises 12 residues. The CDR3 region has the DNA TGTGCCACGTCGGCTGACAACTATGGCTACACCTTC. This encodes CATSADNYGYTF. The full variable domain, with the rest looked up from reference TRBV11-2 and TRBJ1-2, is EAGVAQSPRYKIIEKRQSVAFWCNPISGHATLYWYQQILGQGPKLLIQFQNNGVVDDSQLPKDRFSAERLKGVDSTLKIQPAKLEDSAVYLCATSADNYGYTFGSGTRLTVV.

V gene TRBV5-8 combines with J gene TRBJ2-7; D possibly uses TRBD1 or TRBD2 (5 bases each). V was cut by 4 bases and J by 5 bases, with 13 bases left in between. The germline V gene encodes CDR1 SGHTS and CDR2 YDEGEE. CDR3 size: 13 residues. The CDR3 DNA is TGTGCCAGCAGCCTCAAGGGGCGGGACGAGCAGTACTTC. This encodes CASSLKGRDEQYF.

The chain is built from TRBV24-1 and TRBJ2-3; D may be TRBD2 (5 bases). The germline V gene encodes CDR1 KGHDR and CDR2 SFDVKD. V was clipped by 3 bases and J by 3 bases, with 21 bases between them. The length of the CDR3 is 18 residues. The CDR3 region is CATSDPLSTGVVTDTQYF. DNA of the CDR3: TGTGCCACCAGTGATCCCCTCAGCACCGGGGTGGTAACAGATACGCAGTATTTT.

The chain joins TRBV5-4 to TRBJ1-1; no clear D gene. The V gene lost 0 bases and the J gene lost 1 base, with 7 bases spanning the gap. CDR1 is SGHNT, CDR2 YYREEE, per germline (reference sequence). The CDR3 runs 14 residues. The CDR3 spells CASSLAGPNTEAFF. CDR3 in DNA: TGTGCCAGCAGCTTGGCCGGACCGAACACTGAAGCTTTCTTT.

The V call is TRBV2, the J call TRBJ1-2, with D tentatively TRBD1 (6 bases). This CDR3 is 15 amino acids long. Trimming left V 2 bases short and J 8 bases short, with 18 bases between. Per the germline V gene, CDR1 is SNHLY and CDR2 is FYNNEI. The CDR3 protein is CASSESSMGGVGYTF. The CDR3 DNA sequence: TGTGCCAGCAGTGAATCATCGATGGGGGGCGTAGGCTACACCTTC.

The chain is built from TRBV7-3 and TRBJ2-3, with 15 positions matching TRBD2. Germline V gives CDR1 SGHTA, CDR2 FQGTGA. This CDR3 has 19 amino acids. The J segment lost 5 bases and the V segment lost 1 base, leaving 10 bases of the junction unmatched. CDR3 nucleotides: TGTGCCAGCAGCTTAAACCCTGGGACTAGCGGGGGGAGTAGAGATACGCAGTATTTT. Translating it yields CASSLNPGTSGGSRDTQYF.

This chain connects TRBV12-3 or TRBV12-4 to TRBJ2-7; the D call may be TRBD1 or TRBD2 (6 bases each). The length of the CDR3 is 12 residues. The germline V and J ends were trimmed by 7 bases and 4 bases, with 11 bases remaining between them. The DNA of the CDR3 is TGTGCCAGCAACTTAGGGGGGTACGAGCAGTACTTC. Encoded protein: CASNLGGYEQYF.

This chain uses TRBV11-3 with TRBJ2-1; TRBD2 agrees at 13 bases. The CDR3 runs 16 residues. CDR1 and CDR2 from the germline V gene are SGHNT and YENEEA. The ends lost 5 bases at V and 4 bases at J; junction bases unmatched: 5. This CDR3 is CASSPGLAGAYNEQFF. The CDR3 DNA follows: TGTGCCAGCAGCCCAGGACTAGCGGGGGCATACAATGAGCAGTTCTTC.

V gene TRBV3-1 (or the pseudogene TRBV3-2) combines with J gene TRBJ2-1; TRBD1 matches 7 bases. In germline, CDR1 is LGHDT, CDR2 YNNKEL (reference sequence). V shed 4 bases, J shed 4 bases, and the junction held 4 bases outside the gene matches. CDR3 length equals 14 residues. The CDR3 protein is CASSRQTGYNEQFF. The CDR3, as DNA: TGTGCCAGCAGCCGCCAGACAGGGTACAATGAGCAGTTCTTC.

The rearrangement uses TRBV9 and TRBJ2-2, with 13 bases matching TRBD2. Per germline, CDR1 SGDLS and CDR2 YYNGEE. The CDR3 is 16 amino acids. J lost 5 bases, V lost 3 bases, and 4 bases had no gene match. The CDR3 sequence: CASSGGGLAGTGELFF. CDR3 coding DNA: TGTGCCAGCAGCGGAGGGGGACTAGCGGGGACCGGGGAGCTGTTTTTT.

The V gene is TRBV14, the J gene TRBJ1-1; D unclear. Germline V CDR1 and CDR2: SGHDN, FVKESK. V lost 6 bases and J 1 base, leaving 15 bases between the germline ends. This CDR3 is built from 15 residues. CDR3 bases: TGTGCCAGCAGTCCAGAGTGGGAATCGAACACTGAAGCTTTCTTT. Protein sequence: CASSPEWESNTEAFF.

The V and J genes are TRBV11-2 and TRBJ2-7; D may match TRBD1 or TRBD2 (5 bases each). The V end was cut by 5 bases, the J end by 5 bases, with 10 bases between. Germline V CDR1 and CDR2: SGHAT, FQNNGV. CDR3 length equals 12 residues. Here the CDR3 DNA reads TGTGCCAGCAGCGGAAAGGGACACGAGCAGTACTTC. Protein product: CASSGKGHEQYF.